This T cell receptor beta chain was recorded in a study of blood T cells in healthy people across ages. Regarding this clonotype: Its antigen is as yet unknown.

There were at least 6 micrograms of total RNA extracted from every sample. Study findings and constraints: In the absence of known donor CMV status, changes in expanded clonotypes were possibly confounded. More naive CD4+ cells and higher diversity were found in long-lived than in aged donors.

The germline V and J ends were trimmed by 6 bases and 6 bases, with 9 bases remaining between them. The CDR3 has 11 residues. CDR1 SGHRS and CDR2 YFSETQ come from the germline V gene. Sample-barcoded 5' priming and a J-beta primer mix drove a second PCR of 7 to 11 cycles. Sequencing recovered at least 2.5 million CDR3-containing paired-end reads from each sample. TCRdb passed the 5' RACE reads through MiXCR, listing each CDR3 protein once. The table records approximately 790,000 distinct CDR3 sequences, 62% of them present only once. The chain couples TRBV5-1 to TRBJ1-2; a possible D gene is TRBD1 (5 bases). The specimen was blood. This clonotype originated in a man younger than 45 in good health. CDR3 protein: CASKKQDGYTF. In nucleotides, the CDR3 is TGCGCCAGCAAGAAACAGGATGGCTACACCTTC.